This T cell receptor (beta chain) was found in a study of technical replicates of blood from several donors. Germline CDR1 and CDR2: MRHNA and SNTAGT. The junction had 4 bases not matched to a gene; V was cut back by 4 bases and J by 2 bases. This CDR3 spans 15 amino acids. Using immunoSEQ multiplex PCR, the repertoire was profiled, and TCRdb retains in-frame clones only, with some absent. The sample carries 75,000 to 95,000 clones, 95% recorded once. The receptor was derived from a human donor in good health. The specimen sequenced was T cells isolated from PBMCs. V and J are TRBV6-4 and TRBJ2-7; 11 bases fit TRBD2. Written as DNA, the CDR3 is TGTGCCAGCAGTGCCGAACTAGCGGGAGCCTACGAGCAGTACTTC. Translating gives CASSAELAGAYEQYF.